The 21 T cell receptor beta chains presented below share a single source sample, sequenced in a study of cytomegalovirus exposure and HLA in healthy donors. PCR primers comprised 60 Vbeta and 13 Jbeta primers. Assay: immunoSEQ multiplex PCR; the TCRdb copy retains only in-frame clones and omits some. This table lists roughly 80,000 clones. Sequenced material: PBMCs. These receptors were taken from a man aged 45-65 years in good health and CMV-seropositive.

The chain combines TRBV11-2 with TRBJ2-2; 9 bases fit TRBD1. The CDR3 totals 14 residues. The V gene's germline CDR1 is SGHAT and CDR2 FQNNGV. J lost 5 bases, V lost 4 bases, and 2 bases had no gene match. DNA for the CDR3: TGTGCCAGCAGCTCCGGGACAGGGACCGGGGAGCTGTTTTTT. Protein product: CASSSGTGTGELFF.

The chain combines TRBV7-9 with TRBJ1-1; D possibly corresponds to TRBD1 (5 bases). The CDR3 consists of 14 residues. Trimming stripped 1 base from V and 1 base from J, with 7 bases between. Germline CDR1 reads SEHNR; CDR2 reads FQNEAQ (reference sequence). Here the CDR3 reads CASSLGQPNTEAFF. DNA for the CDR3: TGTGCCAGCAGCTTAGGACAGCCGAACACTGAAGCTTTCTTT.

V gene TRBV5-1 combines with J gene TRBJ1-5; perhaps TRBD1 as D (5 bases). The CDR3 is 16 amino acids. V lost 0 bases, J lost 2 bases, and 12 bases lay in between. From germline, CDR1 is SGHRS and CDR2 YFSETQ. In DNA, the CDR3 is TGCGCCAGCAGCTTGGGGCAGGGAAGGGGCAATCAGCCCCAGCATTTT. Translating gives CASSLGQGRGNQPQHF.

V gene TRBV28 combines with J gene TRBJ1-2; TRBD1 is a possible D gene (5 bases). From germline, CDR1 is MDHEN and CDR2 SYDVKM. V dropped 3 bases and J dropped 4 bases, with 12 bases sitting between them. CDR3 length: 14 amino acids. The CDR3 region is CASSFPREAYGYTF. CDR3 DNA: TGTGCCAGCAGTTTTCCCAGGGAGGCCTATGGCTACACCTTC.

As DNA, the CDR3 is TGTGCCAGCAGATCTAACCCAACAGGGGGGGAGCAGTACTTC. Amino acid sequence: CASRSNPTGGEQYF. The chain recombines TRBV28 with TRBJ2-7; 8 nucleotides line up with TRBD1. This CDR3 has 14 amino acids. Germline CDR1 and CDR2: MDHEN and SYDVKM. The J segment lost 7 bases and the V segment lost 6 bases, leaving 11 bases of the junction unmatched.

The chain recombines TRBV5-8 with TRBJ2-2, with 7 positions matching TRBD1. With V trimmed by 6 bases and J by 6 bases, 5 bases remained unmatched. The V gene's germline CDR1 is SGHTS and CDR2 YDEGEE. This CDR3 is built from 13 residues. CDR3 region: CASIQTGAGELFF. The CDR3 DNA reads TGTGCCAGCATCCAAACAGGGGCCGGGGAGCTGTTTTTT.

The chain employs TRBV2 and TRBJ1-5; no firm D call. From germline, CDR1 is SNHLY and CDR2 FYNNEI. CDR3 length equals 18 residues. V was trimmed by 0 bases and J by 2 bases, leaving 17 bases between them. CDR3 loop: CASSEALGIQLGNQPQHF. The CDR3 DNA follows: TGTGCCAGCAGTGAAGCGCTGGGCATTCAGTTGGGCAATCAGCCCCAGCATTTT.

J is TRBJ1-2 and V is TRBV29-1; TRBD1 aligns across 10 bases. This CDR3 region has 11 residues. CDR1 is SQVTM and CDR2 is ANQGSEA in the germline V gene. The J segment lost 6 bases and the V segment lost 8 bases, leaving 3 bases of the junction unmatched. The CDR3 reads CSTGQGNGYTF. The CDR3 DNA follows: TGCAGCACGGGACAGGGGAATGGCTACACCTTC.

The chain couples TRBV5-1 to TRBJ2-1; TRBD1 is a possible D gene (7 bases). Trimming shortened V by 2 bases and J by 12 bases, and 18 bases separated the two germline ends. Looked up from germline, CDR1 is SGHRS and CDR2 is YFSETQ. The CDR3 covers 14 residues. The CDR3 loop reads CASSLGQGGERQFF. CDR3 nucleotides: TGCGCCAGCAGCTTAGGGCAGGGGGGAGAAAGGCAGTTCTTC.

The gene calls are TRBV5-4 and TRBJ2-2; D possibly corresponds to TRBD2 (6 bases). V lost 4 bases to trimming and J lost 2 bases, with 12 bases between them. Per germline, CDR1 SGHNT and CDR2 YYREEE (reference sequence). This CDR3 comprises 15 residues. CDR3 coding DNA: TGTGCCAGCAGCGCCGGGACTCTTAACACCGGGGAGCTGTTTTTT. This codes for CASSAGTLNTGELFF.

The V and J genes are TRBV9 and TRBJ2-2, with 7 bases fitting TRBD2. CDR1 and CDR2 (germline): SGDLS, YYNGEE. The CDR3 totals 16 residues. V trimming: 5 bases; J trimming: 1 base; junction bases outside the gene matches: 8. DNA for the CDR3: TGTGCCAGCAGTCTTGGACTAGTTCAGAACACCGGGGAGCTGTTTTTT. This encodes CASSLGLVQNTGELFF.

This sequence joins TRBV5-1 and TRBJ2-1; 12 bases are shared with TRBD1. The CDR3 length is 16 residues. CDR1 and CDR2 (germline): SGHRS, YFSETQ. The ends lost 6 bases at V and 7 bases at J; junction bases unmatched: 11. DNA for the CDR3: TGCGCCAGCATCCCCACCGGGACAGGGGGCAGGAATGAGCAGTTCTTC. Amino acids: CASIPTGTGGRNEQFF.

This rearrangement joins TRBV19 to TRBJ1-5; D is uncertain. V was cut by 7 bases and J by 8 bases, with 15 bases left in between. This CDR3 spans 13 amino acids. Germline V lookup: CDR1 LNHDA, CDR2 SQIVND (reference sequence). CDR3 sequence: CASTQTTGEPQHF. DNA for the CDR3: TGTGCCAGTACCCAAACCACCGGTGAGCCCCAGCATTTT.

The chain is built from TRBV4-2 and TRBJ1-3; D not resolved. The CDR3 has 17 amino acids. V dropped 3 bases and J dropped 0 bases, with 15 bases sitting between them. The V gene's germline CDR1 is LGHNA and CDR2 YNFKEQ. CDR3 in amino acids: CASSQDPDGSSGNTIYF. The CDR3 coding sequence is TGTGCCAGCAGCCAGGATCCGGACGGGAGCTCTGGAAACACCATATATTTT.

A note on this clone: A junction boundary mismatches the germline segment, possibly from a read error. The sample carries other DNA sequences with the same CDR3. In nucleotides, the CDR3 is TGCGCCAGCAGCCGACAGGACATTCAAGGAGATACGCAGTATTTT. The encoded protein is CASSRQDIQGDTQYF. The V call is TRBV5-6, the J call TRBJ2-3; possible D gene TRBD1, 6 bases. Germline V gives CDR1 SGHDT, CDR2 YYEEEE. This CDR3 is 15 amino acids long.

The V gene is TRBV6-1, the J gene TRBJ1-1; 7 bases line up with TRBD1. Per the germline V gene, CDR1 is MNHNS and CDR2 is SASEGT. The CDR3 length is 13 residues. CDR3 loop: CTGRQGVNTEAFF. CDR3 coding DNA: TGTACCGGGAGACAGGGAGTGAACACTGAAGCTTTCTTT.

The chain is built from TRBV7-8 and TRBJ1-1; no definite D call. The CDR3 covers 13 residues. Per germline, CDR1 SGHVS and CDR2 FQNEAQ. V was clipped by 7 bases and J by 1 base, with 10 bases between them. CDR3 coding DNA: TGTGCCAGCATCCAAGGGAGGAACACTGAAGCTTTCTTT. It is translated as CASIQGRNTEAFF.

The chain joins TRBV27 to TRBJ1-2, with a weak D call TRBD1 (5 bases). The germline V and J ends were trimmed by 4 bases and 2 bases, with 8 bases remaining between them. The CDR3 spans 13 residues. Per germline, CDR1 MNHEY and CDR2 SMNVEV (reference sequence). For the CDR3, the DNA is TGTGCCAGCAGTTCGACAGTCAACTATGGCTACACCTTC. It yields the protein CASSSTVNYGYTF.

The CDR3 protein is CASRWANEQYV. The CDR3 DNA reads TGTGCCAGCAGATGGGCGAACGAGCAGTACGTC. This chain uses TRBV6-1 with TRBJ2-7; unclear D gene. The CDR3 has 11 amino acids. CDR1 and CDR2 from the germline V gene are MNHNS and SASEGT. Between the trimmed V and J ends, which lost 6 bases and 5 bases, there was a span of 8 bases.

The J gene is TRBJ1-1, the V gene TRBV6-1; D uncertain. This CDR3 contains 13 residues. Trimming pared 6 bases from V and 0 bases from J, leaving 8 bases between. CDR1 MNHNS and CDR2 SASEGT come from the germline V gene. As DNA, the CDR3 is TGTGCCAGCAGGTACTTGATGAACACTGAAGCTTTCTTT. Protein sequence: CASRYLMNTEAFF.

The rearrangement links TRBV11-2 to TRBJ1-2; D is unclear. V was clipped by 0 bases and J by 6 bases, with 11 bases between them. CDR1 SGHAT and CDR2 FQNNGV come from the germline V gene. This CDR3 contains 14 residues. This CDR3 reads CASSLEWEVNGYTF. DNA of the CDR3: TGTGCCAGCAGCTTAGAATGGGAGGTCAATGGCTACACCTTC.